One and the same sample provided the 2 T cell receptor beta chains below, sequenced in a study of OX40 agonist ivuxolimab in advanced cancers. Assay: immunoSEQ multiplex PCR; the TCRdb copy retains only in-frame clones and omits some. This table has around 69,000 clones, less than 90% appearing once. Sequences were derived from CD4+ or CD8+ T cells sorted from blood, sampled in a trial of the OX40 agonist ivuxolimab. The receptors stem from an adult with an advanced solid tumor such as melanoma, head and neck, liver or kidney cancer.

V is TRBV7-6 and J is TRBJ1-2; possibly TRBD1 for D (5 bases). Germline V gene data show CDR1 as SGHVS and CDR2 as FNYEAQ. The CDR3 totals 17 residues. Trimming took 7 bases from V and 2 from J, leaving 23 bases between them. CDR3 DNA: TGTGCCAGCATCCATGAGGCAGAACAGGAGATCAACTATGGCTACACCTTC. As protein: CASIHEAEQEINYGYTF.

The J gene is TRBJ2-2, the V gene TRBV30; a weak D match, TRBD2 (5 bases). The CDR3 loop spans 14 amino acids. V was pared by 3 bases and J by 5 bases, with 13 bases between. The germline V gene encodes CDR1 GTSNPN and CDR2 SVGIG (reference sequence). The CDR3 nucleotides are TGTGCCTGGAGCCCCACTAGTGCGACCGGGGAGCTGTTTTTT. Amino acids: CAWSPTSATGELFF.